This is a list of T cell receptor beta chains from one sample in a study of shared clonotypes between healthy human individuals. Method: immunoSEQ multiplex PCR; TCRdb's copy keeps in-frame clones and lacks some. The sample holds around 700,000 clones, about two thirds seen once. Material for sequencing was memory CD4+ T cells sorted from blood. The origin of the receptors is a woman aged 30 to 39 in good health. The CDR3 runs from the conserved cysteine through the conserved F or W. D genes are given only for firm matches. A row's size may be missing; if present it is once, few, many or a size class.

TRBD1 | few | TRBJ1-6 | TRBV30 | TGTGCCTGGAGTCCGGACAGGGATAATTCACCCCTCCACTTT | CAWSPDRDNSPLHF
NA | few | TRBJ1-1 | TRBV11-3 | TGTGCCAGCAGCTCGAGGGGTGGGACTGAAGCTTTCTTT | CASSSRGGTEAFF
TRBD2 | NA | TRBJ2-7 | TRBV7-6 | TGTGCCAGCAGCTTAGTTGCTAGCGGGCGAAACGAGCAGTACTTC | CASSLVASGRNEQYF
TRBD2 | NA | TRBJ2-3 | TRBV7-6 | TGTGCCAGCAGCCAGGGGACGACTAGCGGTAGCACAGATACGCAGTATTTT | CASSQGTTSGSTDTQYF
NA | NA | TRBJ2-7 | TRBV18 | TGTGCCAGCTCACCACTCTCCGGGGGAAGCGAGCAGTACTTC | CASSPLSGGSEQYF
NA | few | TRBJ1-5 | TRBV6-5 | TGTGCCAGCAGACGTAAGGACGGTAGCAATCAGCCCCAGCATTTT | CASRRKDGSNQPQHF
NA | NA | TRBJ2-1 | TRBV2 | TGTGCCAGCAGTGTCGCACTAGCCGGGCAGTTCTTC | CASSVALAGQFF
NA | few | TRBJ1-1 | TRBV28 | TGTGCCAGCAGTTTATGGGGGGGATCTGCTTTCTTT | CASSLWGGSAFF
TRBD1 | NA | TRBJ1-5 | TRBV18 | TGTGCCAGCTCACCCGACCAGGGGGCGTGGCAGCCCCAGCATTTT | CASSPDQGAWQPQHF
NA | once | TRBJ2-2 | TRBV5-1 | TGCGCCAGCAGCTTTACCGGGGAGCTGTTTTTT | CASSFTGELFF
NA | NA | TRBJ2-7 | TRBV7-9 | TGTGCCAGCAGCGAACCAGGGCATATCTCCTACGAGCAGTACTTC | CASSEPGHISYEQYF
NA | NA | TRBJ2-6 | TRBV2 | TGTGCCAGCGCGCGGTGGGGGTCAGCTGGGGCCAACGTCCTGACTTTC | CASARWGSAGANVLTF
NA | few | TRBJ2-1 | TRBV7-9 | TGTGCCAGCAGCTCCAGGGCTTACTACAATGAGCAGTTCTTC | CASSSRAYYNEQFF
NA | NA | TRBJ2-3 | TRBV18 | TGTGCCAGCTCTCCCCGGGACGACTCCACAGATACGCAGTATTTT | CASSPRDDSTDTQYF
TRBD1 | few | TRBJ1-3 | TRBV2 | TGTGCCAGCAGGCGACAGGGCAACACCATATATTTT | CASRRQGNTIYF
NA | NA | TRBJ2-1 | TRBV7-3 | TGTGCCAGCAGCTCTGGACCCGGAGTGGGGGAGCAGTTCTTC | CASSSGPGVGEQFF
TRBD1 | once | TRBJ2-7 | TRBV5-1 | TGCGCCAGCAGGCCCGGGACAGGGCCCTACGAGCAGTACTTC | CASRPGTGPYEQYF
NA | few | TRBJ2-1 | TRBV7-2 | TGTGCCAGCAGCCCAGCGGTTTACAATGAGCAGTTCTTC | CASSPAVYNEQFF
NA | few | TRBJ1-5 | TRBV19 | TGTGCCAGTAGTATAGGGACGGGGGGCAGTCAGCCCCAGCATTTT | CASSIGTGGSQPQHF
NA | NA | TRBJ2-2 | TRBV2 | TGTGCCAGCAAGGGCCAGGGACCCACCGGGGAGCTGTTTTTT | CASKGQGPTGELFF
TRBD1 | NA | TRBJ1-2 | TRBV5-4 | TGTGCCAGCAGCCCTGGGACAGGGGGTCGCTATGGCTACACCTTC | CASSPGTGGRYGYTF
TRBD1 | NA | TRBJ2-7 | TRBV5-1 | TGCGCCAGCAGCTCGGGGACAGCCGACTCCTACGAGCAGTACTTC | CASSSGTADSYEQYF
TRBD1 | NA | TRBJ1-1 | TRBV28 | TGTGCCAGCAGTTTGAGAGGACAGGGAGTGAACACTGAAGCTTTCTTT | CASSLRGQGVNTEAFF
NA | few | TRBJ1-5 | TRBV28 | TGTGCCAGCAGAGGGGCAAGCAATCAGCCCCAGCATTTT | CASRGASNQPQHF
NA | NA | TRBJ2-1 | TRBV11-3 | TGTGCCAGCAGCACCCCTCCCTACAATGAGCAGTTCTTC | CASSTPPYNEQFF
NA | NA | TRBJ2-7 | TRBV11-3 | TGTGCCAGCAGCTTAGATTCCGGTGGCTACGAGCAGTACTTC | CASSLDSGGYEQYF
TRBD1 | NA | TRBJ2-2 | TRBV4-1 | TGCGCCAGCAGCCGTAGGACAGGGGGCTCGAACACCGGGGAGCTGTTTTTT | CASSRRTGGSNTGELFF
NA | NA | TRBJ2-3 | TRBV29-1 | TGCAGCGTTGAGGGAATGGGCACAGATACGCAGTATTTT | CSVEGMGTDTQYF
NA | NA | TRBJ2-7 | TRBV18 | TGTGCCAGCTCACCAGCAATAGGAAGCTACGAGCAGTACTTC | CASSPAIGSYEQYF
NA | NA | TRBJ2-3 | TRBV5-6 | TGTGCCAGCAGTCCTGAGAGCACAGATACGCAGTATTTT | CASSPESTDTQYF
NA | NA | TRBJ2-7 | TRBV21-1 | TGTGCCAGCAGCCACGCAGGGGCAGTCTACGAGCAGTACTTC | CASSHAGAVYEQYF
NA | many | TRBJ2-1 | TRBV7-2 | TGTGCCAGCAGCTTAGGTCCTAGTTCTAATCGGCAGTTCTTC | CASSLGPSSNRQFF
NA | few | TRBJ1-1 | TRBV5-1 | TGCGCCAGCAGCATGACGGGGGGTATGAACACTGAAGCTTTCTTT | CASSMTGGMNTEAFF
TRBD1 | NA | TRBJ1-5 | TRBV7-2 | TGTGCCAGCAGCCCAAGGGGGCGAGGCAATCAGCCCCAGCATTTT | CASSPRGRGNQPQHF
TRBD1 | NA | TRBJ2-7 | TRBV27 | TGTGCCAGCAGGCCTAATACAGGGGGCTTCTACGAGCAGTACTTC | CASRPNTGGFYEQYF
NA | NA | TRBJ1-3 | TRBV2 | TGTGCCAGCAGGAGGGAGCAGACCAACTCTGGAAACACCATATATTTT | CASRREQTNSGNTIYF
NA | few | TRBJ2-7 | TRBV5-5 | TGTGCCAGCAGCTTTTCCTATGACCGCTCCTACGAGCAGTACTTC | CASSFSYDRSYEQYF
NA | once | TRBJ1-4 | TRBV11-2 | TGTGCCAGCAGCTTAGACAGGGTCGGGGAAAAACTGTTTTTT | CASSLDRVGEKLFF
NA | NA | TRBJ2-3 | TRBV7-8 | TGTGCCAGCATCCATGGGGGCCGGGGGAGTCGAACAGATACGCAGTATTTT | CASIHGGRGSRTDTQYF
NA | NA | TRBJ2-2 | TRBV5-4 | TGTGCCAGCAGCTTGCCGGGCAGGGGGAACACCGGGGAGCTGTTTTTT | CASSLPGRGNTGELFF